Listed below are T cell receptor beta chains from one sample, sequenced in a study of neurological immune-mediated disorders. TCRdb re-called the 5' RACE reads through MiXCR, storing one row per CDR3 protein. The repertoire holds 54,000 or so distinct CDR3 sequences, with around 3.5% as singletons. Sequenced material: PBMCs. These receptors were taken from a woman aged 25 to 39 with multiple sclerosis. The CDR3 runs from the conserved cysteine through the conserved F or W. D genes are given only for firm matches. Expanded clones are given a class, and other clones once, few, many or no size at all.

TRBV4-1	TRBJ1-1	few	NA	TGCGCCAGCAGCCAAGAAGGAACAAGGGGACACACTGAAGCTTTCTTT	CASSQEGTRGHTEAFF
TRBV29-1	TRBJ1-1	many	NA	TGCAGCTCCCGTCTCGGCGGTTCCACTGAAGCTTTCTTT	CSSRLGGSTEAFF
TRBV4-1	TRBJ2-3	many	NA	TGCGCCAGCACCGGAGTGGCCGGCACAGATACGCAGTATTTT	CASTGVAGTDTQYF
TRBV6-2/TRBV6-3	TRBJ1-5	many	NA	TGTGCCAGCAGCCGGGACCCCGTTTCCAATCAGCCCCAGCATTTT	CASSRDPVSNQPQHF
TRBV18	TRBJ1-1	many	NA	TGTGCCAGCTCACCACAGGGTGGGACTGAAGCTTTCTTT	CASSPQGGTEAFF
TRBV28	TRBJ2-1	many	NA	TGTGCCAGCAGTTTCCCAGGACTCCTGAAATTATACAATGAGCAGTTCTTC	CASSFPGLLKLYNEQFF
TRBV7-8	TRBJ2-3	many	NA	TGTGCCAGCAGCTTAGCCGGTCCTGGGCGGGGCACAGATACGCAGTATTTT	CASSLAGPGRGTDTQYF
TRBV7-6	TRBJ2-3	NA	TRBD2	TGTGCCAGCAGCTCCACTAGCGGGGGGGCTCTCCCAGATACGCAGTATTTT	CASSSTSGGALPDTQYF
TRBV20-1	TRBJ1-6	NA	NA	TGCAGTGCTAGAGATCAGGTGATGGGGAATTCACCCCTCAACTTT	CSARDQVMGNSPLNF
TRBV5-6	TRBJ2-5	many	NA	TGTGCCAGCAGCCCACTACTGAGCCCCCAAGAGACCCAGTACTTC	CASSPLLSPQETQYF
TRBV20-1	TRBJ2-5	NA	NA	TGCAGTGCTACCTACTATACAGAGACCCAGTACTTC	CSATYYTETQYF
TRBV24-1	TRBJ1-5	many	NA	TGTGCCACCAGTGACTCCCGTAATCAGCCCCAGCATTTT	CATSDSRNQPQHF
TRBV7-6	TRBJ1-5	many	NA	TGTGCCAGCAGCTTAGGCGAGAGGAACACTGACAGAACCTGGCAGCCCCAGCATTTT	CASSLGERNTDRTWQPQHF
TRBV5-6	TRBJ1-3	NA	NA	TGTGCCAGCAGCTTAGGGATTCTTAGATCTGGAAACACCATATATTTT	CASSLGILRSGNTIYF
TRBV5-6	TRBJ1-2	many	NA	TGTGCCAGCAGCCCGGACTTTGGGGGGTCAGAGGGCTACACCTTC	CASSPDFGGSEGYTF
TRBV28	TRBJ2-7	many	TRBD2	TGTGCCAGCAGTCGCGGGGGATGGGGAGTAGAGCAGTACTTC	CASSRGGWGVEQYF
TRBV7-2	TRBJ2-5	many	NA	TGTGCCAGCAGCATTACAGGGAGGGAGACCCAGTACTTC	CASSITGRETQYF
TRBV7-9	TRBJ1-1	many	NA	TGTGCCAGCAGCTACCCCAGTTCGGGGGAAGCTTTCTTT	CASSYPSSGEAFF
TRBV3-1	TRBJ2-7	many	TRBD2	TGTGCCAGCGGCTTGGCGGGAGGGCCTTTATACGAGCAGTACTTC	CASGLAGGPLYEQYF
TRBV12-3/TRBV12-4	TRBJ1-3	many	NA	TGTGCCAGCAGTTTAGGGGAGGTCGGAAACACCATATATTTT	CASSLGEVGNTIYF
TRBV5-1	TRBJ2-3	many	NA	TGCGCCAGCAGTATCGACGGGGGCACAGATACGCAGTATTTT	CASSIDGGTDTQYF
TRBV29-1	TRBJ1-1	many	NA	TGCAGCGTAGGGGTGGGCACTGAAGCTTTCTTT	CSVGVGTEAFF
TRBV20-1	TRBJ2-5	many	NA	TGCAGTGCTTCTGCACTGGTGGGAGAGACCCAGTACTTC	CSASALVGETQYF
TRBV20-1	TRBJ1-1	many	NA	TGCAGTGCTAGAGCGGCCCGCTGGTCTGAAGCTTTCTTT	CSARAARWSEAFF
TRBV20-1	TRBJ2-1	many	TRBD2	TGCAGTGCTAGGACACTAGCGGACAATGAGCAGTTCTTC	CSARTLADNEQFF
TRBV20-1	TRBJ2-7	few	TRBD2	TGCAGTGCTAACGGACTAGCGGCCTTAGAGAACGAGCAGTACTTC	CSANGLAALENEQYF
TRBV7-7	TRBJ2-5	many	NA	TGTGCCAGCAGCTCGACAGGCTACCAAGAGACCCAGTACTTC	CASSSTGYQETQYF
TRBV14	TRBJ2-1	NA	NA	TGTGCCAGCAGCCAGGGTATCGTCTACAATGAGCAGTTCTTC	CASSQGIVYNEQFF
TRBV5-1	TRBJ2-2	many	NA	TGCGCCAGCAGCCTTAGGGACACTACCACCGGGGAGCTGTTTTTT	CASSLRDTTTGELFF
TRBV12-5	TRBJ2-1	many	NA	TGTGCTAGTGGTTTGGGGGGGTCCACTCCAGCCTACAATGAGCAGTTCTTC	CASGLGGSTPAYNEQFF